The present T cell receptor beta chain was sequenced within a study of response to subunit inactivated influenza vaccine (dated by TCRdb to about 2018). Study-wide context: Deep quantitative profiling of the T cell receptor repertoire was used in the study to follow responses to a trivalent subunit inactivated influenza vaccine. The paper as a whole reports these results and caveats: According to the authors, only a limited number of new T cells may be recruited by each seasonal influenza vaccination.

The time point label on this specimen signifies: approximately 40 days after influenza vaccine administration. V is shortened by 1 base, J by 4 bases, and the region joining them spans 21 bases. Including cysteine and phenylalanine, the CDR3 has 17 amino acids. The entry retains the CDR3 DNA only, 51 bases that are in frame from base 1. CDR1 is given as SGHRS and CDR2 as YFSETQ, both from the germline V gene. The receptor library was made with RT-PCR. The run used an Illumina HiSeq 2500. The public reads were reanalyzed by TCRdb: fastp trimming at Q25, MiXCR alignment, in-frame beta chains only. All rows with the same CDR3 protein become a single entry with the most common DNA and genes. This sample holds approximately 500,000 distinct CDR3 sequences; 10% to 15% were observed only once. The ten largest clones take up around 13% of the sample. There are a few counts of this clonotype. The antigen this receptor binds is unknown. No base quality information exists; no much larger clone differs at one position.

The sample in question was PBMCs from blood, obtained around seven weeks after vaccination. This receptor was taken from a man aged 50 or older who received an inactivated influenza vaccine. Donor details come from another sample of the same person, matched by shared clones. The V and J genes are TRBV5-1 and TRBJ2-7, and possibly TRBD2, on 5 matching bases. The DNA sequence reads TGCGCCAGCAGCTTGAATCGCGCGAGCGGTGAACCTTACGAGCAGTACTTC. Its product reads: CASSLNRASGEPYEQYF.